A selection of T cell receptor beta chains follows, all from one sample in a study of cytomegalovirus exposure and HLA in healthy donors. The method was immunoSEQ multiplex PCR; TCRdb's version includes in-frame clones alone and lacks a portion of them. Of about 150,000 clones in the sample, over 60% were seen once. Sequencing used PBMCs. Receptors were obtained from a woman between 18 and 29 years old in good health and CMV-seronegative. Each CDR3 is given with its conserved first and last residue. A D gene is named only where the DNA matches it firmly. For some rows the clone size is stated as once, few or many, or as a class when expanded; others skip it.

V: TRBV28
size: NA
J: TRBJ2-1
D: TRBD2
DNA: TGTGCCAGCAGTTATACTAGCGCGCGGCAGCAGTTCTTC
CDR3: CASSYTSARQQFF

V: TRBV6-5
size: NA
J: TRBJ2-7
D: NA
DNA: TGTGCCAGCAGTTATTACCTTGGGGCAACTTCGGACGAGCAGTACTTC
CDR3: CASSYYLGATSDEQYF

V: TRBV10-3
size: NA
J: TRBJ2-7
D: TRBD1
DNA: TGTGCCATCAGCGCCTCGGAGACAGGGGGCCCGAGAGGAGGAAACGAGCAGTACTTC
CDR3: CAISASETGGPRGGNEQYF

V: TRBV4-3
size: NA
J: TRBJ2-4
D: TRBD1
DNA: TGCGCCAGCAGCCAAGAAAGGGGGCTTCAGTACTTC
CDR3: CASSQERGLQYF

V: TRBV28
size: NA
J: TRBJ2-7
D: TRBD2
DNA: TGTGCCAGCAGATCCTTCCTTAGCGGGGGAGAGTTC
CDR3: CASRSFLSGGEF

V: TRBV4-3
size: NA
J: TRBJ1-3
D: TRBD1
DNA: TGCGCCAGCAGCCCCGCTGACAGGGGGTTTGGAAACACCATATATTTT
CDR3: CASSPADRGFGNTIYF

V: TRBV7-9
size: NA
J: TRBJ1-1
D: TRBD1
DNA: TGTGCCAGCAGCTTAGCGGCGTCACCGGACAGGGGGTATGAAGCTTTCTTT
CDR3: CASSLAASPDRGYEAFF

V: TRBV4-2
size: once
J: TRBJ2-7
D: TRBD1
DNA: TGTGCCAGCAGCCAAGGGACAGGGGATTCCGAGCAGTACTTC
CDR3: CASSQGTGDSEQYF

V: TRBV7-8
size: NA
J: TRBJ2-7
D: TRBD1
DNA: TGTGCCAGCAGCTTAGTCGGCTCAGGGGGCTACGAGCAGTACTTC
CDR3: CASSLVGSGGYEQYF

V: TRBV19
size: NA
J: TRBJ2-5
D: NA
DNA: TGTGCCAGTAGTCCCGGAGGGATAGCGGACCAAGAGACCCAGTACTTC
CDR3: CASSPGGIADQETQYF

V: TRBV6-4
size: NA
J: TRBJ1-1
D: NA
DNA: TGTGCCAGCAGTGAACAGTTTCTGGGGAACACTGAAGCTTTCTTT
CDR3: CASSEQFLGNTEAFF

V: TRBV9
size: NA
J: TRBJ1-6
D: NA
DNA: TGTGCCAGCAGCGTAGATGTCAGGGTAGAGAATTCACCCCTCCACTTT
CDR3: CASSVDVRVENSPLHF

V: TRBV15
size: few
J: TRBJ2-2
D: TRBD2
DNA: TGTGCCACCAGCAGCGTAGCGGGAGGGACCGGGGAGCTGTTTTTT
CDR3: CATSSVAGGTGELFF

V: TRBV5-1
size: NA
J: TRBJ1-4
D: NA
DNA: TGCGCCAGCAGCCAGTCGACAGCCACTAATGAAAAACTGTTTTTT
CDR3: CASSQSTATNEKLFF

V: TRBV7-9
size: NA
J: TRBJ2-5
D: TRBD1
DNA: TGTGCCAGCGGGACAGGGGTTGGGACCCAGTACTTC
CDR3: CASGTGVGTQYF

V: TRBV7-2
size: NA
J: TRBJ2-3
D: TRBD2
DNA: TGTGCCAGCAGCTCCCTACTAGCGGGACTCGCAGATACGCAGTATTTT
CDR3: CASSSLLAGLADTQYF

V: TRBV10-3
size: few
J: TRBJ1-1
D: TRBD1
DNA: TGTGCCATCAGTGACCCGGGACAGGGGAACACTGAAGCTTTCTTT
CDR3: CAISDPGQGNTEAFF

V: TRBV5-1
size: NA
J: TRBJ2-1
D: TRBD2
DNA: TGCGCCAGCAGCTTGGAGCCAGCGGGGGGGATAAACAATGAGCAGTTCTTC
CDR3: CASSLEPAGGINNEQFF

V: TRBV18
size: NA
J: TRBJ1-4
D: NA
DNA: TGTGCCAGCTCACCAGGGGCAGTTAATGAAAAACTGTTTTTT
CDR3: CASSPGAVNEKLFF

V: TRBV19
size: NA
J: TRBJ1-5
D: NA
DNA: TGTGCCAGTAGTCCCATCAATCAGCCCCAGCATTTT
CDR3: CASSPINQPQHF

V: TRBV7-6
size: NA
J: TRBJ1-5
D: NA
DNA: TGTGCCAGCAGCTTAAAAGGGGATCAGCCCCAGCATTTT
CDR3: CASSLKGDQPQHF

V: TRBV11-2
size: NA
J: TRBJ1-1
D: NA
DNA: TGTGCCAGCAGTTCTGACAGAGACACTGAAGCTTTCTTT
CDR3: CASSSDRDTEAFF

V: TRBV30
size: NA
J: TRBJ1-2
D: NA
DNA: TGTGCCTGGAGTTGGAAACGAGGGAGTTATGGCTACACCTTC
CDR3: CAWSWKRGSYGYTF

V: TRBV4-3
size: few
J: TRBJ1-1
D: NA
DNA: TGCGCCAGCAGCCAAGCCAGGTCGACAGTGAACACTGAAGCTTTCTTT
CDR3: CASSQARSTVNTEAFF

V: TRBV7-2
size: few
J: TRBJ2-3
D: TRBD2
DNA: TGTGCCAGCAGCCCGGGAGCGGGAGCACCAGATACGCAGTATTTT
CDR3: CASSPGAGAPDTQYF

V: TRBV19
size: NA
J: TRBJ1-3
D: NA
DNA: TGTGCCAGTAGTCTCCAGGGCTTCGGAAACACCATATATTTT
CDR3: CASSLQGFGNTIYF

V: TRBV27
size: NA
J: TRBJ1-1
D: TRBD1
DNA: TGTGCCAGCAGTTTTAGGGACAGGAACACTGAAGCTTTCTTT
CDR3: CASSFRDRNTEAFF

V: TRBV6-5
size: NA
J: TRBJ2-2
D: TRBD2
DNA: TGTGCCAGCAGTTTGGGACTAGCGGTCACCGGGGAGCTGTTTTTT
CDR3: CASSLGLAVTGELFF